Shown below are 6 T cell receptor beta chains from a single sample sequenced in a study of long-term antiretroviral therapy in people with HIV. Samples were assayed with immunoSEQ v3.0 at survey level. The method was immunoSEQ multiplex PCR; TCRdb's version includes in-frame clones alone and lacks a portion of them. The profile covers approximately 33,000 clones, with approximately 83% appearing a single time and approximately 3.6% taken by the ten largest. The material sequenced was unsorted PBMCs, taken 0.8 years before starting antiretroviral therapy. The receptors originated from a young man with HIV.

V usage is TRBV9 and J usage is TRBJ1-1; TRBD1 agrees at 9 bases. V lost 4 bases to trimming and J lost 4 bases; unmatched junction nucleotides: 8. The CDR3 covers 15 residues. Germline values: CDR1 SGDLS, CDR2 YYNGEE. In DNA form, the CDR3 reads TGTGCCAGCAGCACCCCGGACAGGGGAATCACTGAAGCTTTCTTT. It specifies CASSTPDRGITEAFF.

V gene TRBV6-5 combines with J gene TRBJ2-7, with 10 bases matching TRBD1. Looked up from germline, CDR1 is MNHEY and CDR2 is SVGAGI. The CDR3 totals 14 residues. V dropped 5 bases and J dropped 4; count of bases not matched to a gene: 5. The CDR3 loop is CASSRDRGLYEQYF. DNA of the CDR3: TGTGCCAGCAGTAGGGACAGGGGTCTATACGAGCAGTACTTC.

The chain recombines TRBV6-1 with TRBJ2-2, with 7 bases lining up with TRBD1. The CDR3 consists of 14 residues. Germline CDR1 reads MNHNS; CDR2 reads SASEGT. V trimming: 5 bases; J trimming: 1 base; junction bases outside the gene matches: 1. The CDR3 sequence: CASSRDRNTGELFF. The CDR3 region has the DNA TGTGCCAGCAGTAGGGACAGGAACACCGGGGAGCTGTTTTTT.

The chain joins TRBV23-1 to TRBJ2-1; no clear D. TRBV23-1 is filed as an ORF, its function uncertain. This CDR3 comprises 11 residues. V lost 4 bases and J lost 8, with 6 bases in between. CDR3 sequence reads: CASSLLHEQFF. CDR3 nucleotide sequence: TGCGCCAGCAGTCTACTCCATGAGCAGTTCTTC.

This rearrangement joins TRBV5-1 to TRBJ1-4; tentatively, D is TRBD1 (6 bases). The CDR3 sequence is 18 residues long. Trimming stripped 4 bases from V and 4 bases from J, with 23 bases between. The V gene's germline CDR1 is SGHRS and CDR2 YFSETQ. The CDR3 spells CASSIQETGGLVNEKLFF. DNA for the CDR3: TGCGCCAGCAGCATTCAGGAGACAGGAGGATTAGTTAATGAAAAACTGTTTTTT.

The CDR3 DNA reads TGTGCCAGCAGCTTAGGTGCTCGGGGGTGGGGTGAAAAACTGTTTTTT. This gives the protein CASSLGARGWGEKLFF. V is TRBV7-2 and J is TRBJ1-4, with D perhaps TRBD1 (5 bases). The CDR3 extends over 16 amino acids. The germline V and J ends were trimmed by 1 base and 7 bases, with 16 bases remaining between them. CDR1 and CDR2 (germline): SGHTA, FQGNSA.